This entry features one T cell receptor beta chain sequence. The sample is drawn from a study of blood T cell repertoires in COVID-19. Across the whole study: COVID-19 samples collected from the United States, Italy and Spain covered acute and convalescent phases. The cDNA or gDNA used as material had been derived from T cells, B-cell-depleted T cells, or PBMCs.

Germline V gene sequence: CDR1 MNHEY, CDR2 SMNVEV (reference sequence). The CDR3 sequence is 13 residues long. V was cut by 6 bases and J by 1 base, with 10 bases left in between. Original methodology: Reference gene primer amplification yielded estimated nucleated cell counts. Profiling relied on immunoSEQ multiplex PCR, and the TCRdb table lists in-frame clones only, not all of them. V, J and clone size were drawn from that table, and D and trimming were deduced from the DNA. The table shows some 300,000 clones, with 80% to 90% occurring only once. The sequenced material came from peripheral blood. The chain joins TRBV27 to TRBJ2-7; D not resolved. This TCR was recovered from a woman in her 70s with COVID-19, enrolled during active disease. CDR3 loop: CASRNGDSYEQYF. CDR3 nucleotide sequence: TGTGCCAGCAGAAACGGAGATTCCTACGAGCAGTACTTC.